This TCR beta chain was observed in a study of CD8+ T cells in alopecia areata. Turning to the study itself: Tofacitinib was taken orally by treated patients, and the dose was 5 to 10 mg twice daily. Treated patients were scored for severity by percent of scalp affected. Patients took tofacitinib for 6 to 18 months, followed by 6 drug-free months.

Stated treatment: oral pan-JAK inhibitor, 5-10 mg twice daily. After isolation, RNA underwent reverse transcription to generate cDNA as the sequencing template. Generated by immunoSEQ multiplex PCR, the TCRdb table keeps only in-frame clones and is missing some. The sample contains tens of thousands of clones, roughly 65% of which appear only once. The sample consisted of CD8+ T cells sorted from blood, taken at week 4, from a patient treated with tofacitinib. The clonotype originates from a human donor with alopecia areata.

CDR3 sequence reads: CASSLAQPGYEQYF. The CDR3 nucleotides are TGCGCCAGCAGCTTGGCACAGCCGGGCTACGAGCAGTACTTC. The chain combines TRBV5-1 with TRBJ2-7; D ambiguous. The CDR3 runs to 14 residues. V was trimmed by 0 bases and J by 3 bases, leaving 10 bases between them. Germline V gene data show CDR1 as SGHRS and CDR2 as YFSETQ.